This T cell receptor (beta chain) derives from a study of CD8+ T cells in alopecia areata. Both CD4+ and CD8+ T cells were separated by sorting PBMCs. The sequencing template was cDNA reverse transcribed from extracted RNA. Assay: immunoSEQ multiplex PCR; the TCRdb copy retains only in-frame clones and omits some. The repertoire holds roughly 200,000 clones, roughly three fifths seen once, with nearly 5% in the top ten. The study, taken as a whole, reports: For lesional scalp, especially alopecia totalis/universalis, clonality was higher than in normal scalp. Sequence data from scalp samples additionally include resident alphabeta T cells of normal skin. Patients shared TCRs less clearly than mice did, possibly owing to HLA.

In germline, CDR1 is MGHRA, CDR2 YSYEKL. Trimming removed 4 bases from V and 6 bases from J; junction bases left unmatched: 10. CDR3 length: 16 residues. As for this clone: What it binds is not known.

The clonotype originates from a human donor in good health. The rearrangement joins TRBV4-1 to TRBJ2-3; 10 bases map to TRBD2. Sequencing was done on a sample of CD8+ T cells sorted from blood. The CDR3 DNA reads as TGCGCCAGCAGCCCCCTGCTAGCGGGGGAAGCGGATACGCAGTATTTT. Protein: CASSPLLAGEADTQYF.